The source of this TCR beta chain is a study of response to subunit inactivated influenza vaccine. With V trimmed by 0 bases and J by 7 bases, 6 bases remained unmatched. CDR1 and CDR2 from the germline V gene are LGHNA and YSLEER. The CDR3 is 16 residues long. TCRdb passed the RT-PCR reads through MiXCR, listing each CDR3 protein once. The sample consists of approximately 700,000 distinct CDR3 sequences, about 15% of them appearing once. This clonotype was counted between two and nine times. The material sequenced was PBMCs from blood, taken 14 days before vaccination. The clonotype originates from a man between 45 and 60 years old who received an inactivated influenza vaccine. The chain is built from TRBV4-3 and TRBJ2-1; 10 nucleotides align to TRBD2. CDR3 amino acids: CASSQDPSGRRNEQFF. The CDR3 coding sequence is TGCGCCAGCAGCCAAGATCCTAGCGGGAGACGGAATGAGCAGTTCTTC.